The sequence of this T cell receptor beta chain was determined in a study of shared clonotypes between healthy human individuals. For each subset, genomic DNA was distributed in equal portions over several immunoSEQ plates. Generated by immunoSEQ multiplex PCR, the TCRdb table keeps only in-frame clones and is missing some. The table has about 980,000 clones, roughly 72% seen once; the top ten hold roughly 1.5%. General study findings and limits: Naive subsets typically showed greater estimated richness than memory subsets. Non-shared clonotypes had lower generation probabilities than those shared by all four donors.

The V end was cut by 8 bases, the J end by 3 bases, with 9 bases between. Germline assignment: CDR1 MGHDK and CDR2 SYGVNS. The CDR3 totals 12 residues. Comment on this clone: Its specificity is not known.

This receptor was obtained from a man aged 18 to 35 in good health. The sequencing sample was made of memory CD4+ T cells sorted from blood. Subset described: CD45RA-negative fraction. The V call is TRBV25-1, the J call TRBJ2-3; TRBD1 is a possible D gene (5 bases). DNA of the CDR3: TGTGCCAGCGGCAAGGGGACAGATACGCAGTATTTT. Its translation: CASGKGTDTQYF.